This TCR beta chain was sequenced during a study of T cell changes during pregnancy in multiple sclerosis. The CDR3 has 15 residues. CDR1 is SGHNT and CDR2 is YYREEE in the germline V gene (reference sequence). V shed 3 bases and J shed 8 bases, with 19 bases lying between them. Data came from immunoSEQ multiplex PCR; TCRdb stores just in-frame clones and leaves some out. The profile shows about 71,000 clones, more than 80% of them singletons. This chain connects TRBV5-4 to TRBJ2-3; D may be TRBD2 (6 bases). The sequences come from peripheral blood, collected in the third trimester of pregnancy. The sequence derives from a female donor with multiple sclerosis, enrolled in a pregnancy study. The CDR3 nucleotides read TGTGCCAGCAGCTCCCCCGGGACTGTAACGGTTACGCAGTATTTT. Its protein product is CASSSPGTVTVTQYF.